The clone carrying this T cell receptor beta chain appeared once. The source of the sample is a study of T cell clonotyping in hematopoietic cell transplantation. Time point given: recipient sample about 28 days before transplant, after cytoreduction. Method: immunoSEQ multiplex PCR; TCRdb's copy keeps in-frame clones and lacks some. The sample gives tens of thousands of clones, 85% to 90% of which show up once; 5.9% is in the top ten. The length of the CDR3 is 15 residues. The V segment lost 0 bases and the J segment 6 bases; nucleotides outside the gene matches: 3. Germline CDR1 MNHEY, CDR2 SVGAGI. The TCR comes from a man in his sixties with biphenotypic leukemia. Some clones in this sample may be carry-over from other donors' samples. This sample comprised peripheral blood mononuclear cells, obtained before stem cell transplant. V and J are TRBV6-5 and TRBJ1-5, with TRBD1 matching 9 bases. The CDR3 protein is CASSYSGTGSQPQHF. The CDR3 coding sequence is TGTGCCAGCAGTTACTCGGGGACAGGGAGTCAGCCCCAGCATTTT.